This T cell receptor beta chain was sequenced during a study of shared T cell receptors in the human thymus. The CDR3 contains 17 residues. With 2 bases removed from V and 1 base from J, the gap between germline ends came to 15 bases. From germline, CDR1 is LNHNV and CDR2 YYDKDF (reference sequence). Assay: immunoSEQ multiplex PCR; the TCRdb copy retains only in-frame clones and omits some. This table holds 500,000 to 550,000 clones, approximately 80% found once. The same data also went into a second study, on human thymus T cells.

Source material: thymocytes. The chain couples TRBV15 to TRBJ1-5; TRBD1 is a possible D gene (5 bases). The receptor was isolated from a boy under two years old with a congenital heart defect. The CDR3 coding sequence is TGTGCCACCAGCAGATGGAAAGGTAGACAGAGCAATCAGCCCCAGCATTTT. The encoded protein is CATSRWKGRQSNQPQHF.